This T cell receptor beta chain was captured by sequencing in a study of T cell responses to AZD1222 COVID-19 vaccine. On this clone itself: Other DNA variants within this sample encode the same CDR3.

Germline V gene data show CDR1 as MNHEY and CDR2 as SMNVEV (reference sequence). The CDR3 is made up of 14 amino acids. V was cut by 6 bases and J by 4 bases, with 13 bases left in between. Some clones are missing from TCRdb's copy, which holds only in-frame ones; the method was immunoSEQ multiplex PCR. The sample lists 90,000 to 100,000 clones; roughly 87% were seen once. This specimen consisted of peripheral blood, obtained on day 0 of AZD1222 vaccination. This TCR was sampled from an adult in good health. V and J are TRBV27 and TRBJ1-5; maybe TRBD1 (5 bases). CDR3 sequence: CASSPGTGNQPQHF. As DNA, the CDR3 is TGTGCCAGCAGCCCAGGGACGGGGAATCAGCCCCAGCATTTT.